This TCR beta chain was found in a study of blood T cell repertoires in COVID-19. The CDR3 is made up of 18 amino acids. CDR1 is SGHKS, CDR2 YYEKEE, per germline (reference sequence). The J segment lost 4 bases and the V segment lost 0 bases, leaving 15 bases of the junction unmatched. TCRdb's table, derived via immunoSEQ multiplex PCR, lists solely in-frame clones and lacks some. The sample contains 250,000 to 300,000 clones, roughly 85% of which appear only once. Sequencing was done on a sample of PBMCs or T cells enriched from blood (not recorded which). V and J are TRBV5-5 and TRBJ1-1, with 7 bases that match TRBD1. The receptor's source is a woman aged 45 to 65 who had recovered from COVID-19. CDR3 amino acids: CASSLGPVKKGAATEAFF. The CDR3 nucleotides read TGTGCCAGCAGCTTGGGGCCGGTGAAGAAGGGGGCCGCCACTGAAGCTTTCTTT.